This entry is about one T cell receptor beta chain. What it binds is not known. This table comes from immunoSEQ multiplex PCR, and its TCRdb copy is limited to in-frame clones, with some not included. The sample holds roughly 35,000 clones, 65% to 85% seen once. Germline V lookup: CDR1 MNHEY, CDR2 SVGAGI. The CDR3 runs to 15 residues. The sample is drawn from a study of T cells in narcolepsy. Study-wide context: Patients with NT1 or NT2 and healthy control donors were enrolled.

General observations from the study: HCRT-specific and TRIB2-specific autoreactive clonotypes appeared among same-patient CSF and blood CD4+ clonotypes. Some memory CD4+ repertoires had no autoreactive clone sequences. Healthy controls reportedly lacked the autoreactive clonotypes serially found in patients' blood.

Material for sequencing was memory (CD45RA-) CD4+ T cells from blood. This receptor was identified in a human donor in good health. The chain is built from TRBV6-5 and TRBJ2-5; possibly TRBD2 for D (5 bases). The DNA end favors TRBJ2-7, so the J call may be wrong. CDR3 sequence: CASSPTSSSRYEQYF. CDR3 coding DNA: TGTGCCAGCAGTCCAACTAGTAGTAGTAGGTACGAGCAGTACTTC.